This T cell receptor beta chain comes out of a study of prognosis after radiotherapy for stage I lung cancer. Study conclusions and caveats: In the expanded TCR clones, tumor specificity was not determined. Lower values of Shannon entropy after stereotactic body radiation therapy were seen in patients who developed distant metastases. Differential TRBV and TRBJ gene usage was reported between patients with metastases and patients without them. There was a fall in unique TCR clone counts after stereotactic body radiation therapy, median roughly 9,300 versus 7,200.

Starting from genomic DNA, TCR beta CDR3 was amplified through two-round multiplex PCR. Each TRBV and TRBJ gene had its own primer in the first PCR round. TCRdb re-derived calls from the multiplex PCR reads in MiXCR, one entry per CDR3 protein. The profile covers over 15,000 distinct CDR3 sequences, with around a third appearing a single time and around a quarter taken by the ten largest. This clonotype was recorded at least ten times. Its antigen remains unknown. The CDR3 totals 15 residues. Germline CDR1 and CDR2: MDHEN and SYDVKM. Trimming removed 4 bases from V and 1 base from J; junction bases left unmatched: 1.

This chain uses TRBV28 with TRBJ2-7, with 13 bases that match TRBD2. The material was PBMCs, obtained before or after stereotactic body radiation therapy (not recorded which). The TCR originated in a donor over 45 with non-small cell lung cancer. The CDR3 here is CASSSGLAGSYEQYF. The CDR3 DNA sequence: TGTGCCAGCAGTTCGGGACTAGCGGGGTCCTACGAGCAGTACTTC.